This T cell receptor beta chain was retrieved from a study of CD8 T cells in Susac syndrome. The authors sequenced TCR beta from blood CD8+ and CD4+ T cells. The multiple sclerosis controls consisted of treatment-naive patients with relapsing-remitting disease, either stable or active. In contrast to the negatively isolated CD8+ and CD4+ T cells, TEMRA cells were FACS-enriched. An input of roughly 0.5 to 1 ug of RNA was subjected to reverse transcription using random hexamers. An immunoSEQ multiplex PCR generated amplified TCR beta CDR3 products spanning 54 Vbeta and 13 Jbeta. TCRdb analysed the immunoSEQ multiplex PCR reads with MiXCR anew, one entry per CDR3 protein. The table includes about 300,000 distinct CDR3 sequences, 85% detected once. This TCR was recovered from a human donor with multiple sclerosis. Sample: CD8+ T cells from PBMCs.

The CDR3: CASSQGRPRGTGELFF. The CDR3 DNA is TGTGCCAGCAGCCAAGGCCGTCCAAGGGGCACCGGGGAGCTGTTTTTT. This chain joins TRBV12-3 or TRBV12-4 and TRBJ2-2, with D possibly matching TRBD1 (5 bases). The CDR3 is made up of 16 amino acids. Trimming removed 6 bases from V and 4 bases from J, with 18 bases in between.